This is a list of T cell receptor beta chains from one sample in a study of OX40 agonist ivuxolimab in advanced cancers. Generated by immunoSEQ multiplex PCR, the TCRdb table keeps only in-frame clones and is missing some. The sample has tens of thousands of clones, around 87% seen once. Sequencing was performed on CD4+ or CD8+ T cells sorted from blood, taken in a trial of the OX40 agonist ivuxolimab. All receptors come from an adult with an advanced solid tumor such as melanoma, head and neck, liver or kidney cancer. Each CDR3 is given with its conserved first and last residue. D genes are given only for firm matches. Clone size is stated in some rows and not others, as once, few, many or a class when expanded.

D: -
V: TRBV6-5
J: TRBJ1-2
size: -
CDR3: CASFDFSYGYTF
DNA: TGTGCCAGCTTTGATTTTTCCTATGGCTACACCTTC

D: -
V: TRBV5-8
J: TRBJ1-1
size: -
CDR3: CASSLAGTGLSEAFF
DNA: TGTGCCAGCAGCTTGGCCGGGACCGGATTATCTGAAGCTTTCTTT

D: TRBD1
V: TRBV5-4
J: TRBJ1-2
size: -
CDR3: CASRTDRGYGYTF
DNA: TGTGCCAGCAGGACGGACAGGGGCTATGGCTACACCTTC

D: -
V: TRBV19
J: TRBJ1-5
size: -
CDR3: CASRGLDDYSNQPQHF
DNA: TGTGCCAGTAGGGGGCTGGACGACTATAGCAATCAGCCCCAGCATTTT

D: -
V: TRBV6-5
J: TRBJ1-1
size: -
CDR3: CASSYQANMNTEAFF
DNA: TGTGCCAGCAGTTACCAGGCGAATATGAACACTGAAGCTTTCTTT

D: TRBD1
V: TRBV7-3
J: TRBJ2-1
size: -
CDR3: CASSLRVPLTGTGNEQFF
DNA: TGTGCCAGCAGCCTTCGCGTCCCCTTGACCGGGACAGGGAATGAGCAGTTCTTC

D: -
V: TRBV25-1
J: TRBJ1-2
size: -
CDR3: CASSQGSRTPLRGYTF
DNA: TGTGCCAGCAGCCAGGGGTCCAGGACCCCCCTTCGGGGCTACACCTTC

D: -
V: TRBV28
J: TRBJ1-3
size: once
CDR3: CASSPPGSGGNTIYF
DNA: TGTGCCAGCAGCCCCCCAGGGTCGGGGGGAAACACCATATATTTT

D: TRBD1
V: TRBV7-9
J: TRBJ1-1
size: -
CDR3: CASSFRTGGARTEAFF
DNA: TGTGCCAGCAGCTTTAGGACAGGGGGCGCACGGACTGAAGCTTTCTTT

D: -
V: TRBV19
J: TRBJ2-7
size: -
CDR3: CASTNTTYEQYF
DNA: TGTGCCAGTACTAACACAACCTACGAGCAGTACTTC

D: TRBD2
V: TRBV7-2
J: TRBJ2-1
size: -
CDR3: CASSLGGRSYNEQFF
DNA: TGTGCCAGCAGCTTGGGCGGGAGGTCCTACAATGAGCAGTTCTTC

D: TRBD2
V: TRBV11-1
J: TRBJ2-1
size: -
CDR3: CASSSGLAGGGEQFF
DNA: TGTGCCAGCAGCTCGGGACTAGCGGGAGGAGGTGAGCAGTTCTTC

D: TRBD1
V: TRBV7-8
J: TRBJ1-4
size: -
CDR3: CASSIGQGRNEKLFF
DNA: TGTGCCAGCAGCATTGGACAGGGCCGTAATGAAAAACTGTTTTTT

D: TRBD1
V: TRBV11-1
J: TRBJ1-1
size: -
CDR3: CASSFGQVGTEAFF
DNA: TGTGCCAGCAGTTTTGGACAGGTAGGCACTGAAGCTTTCTTT

D: -
V: TRBV6-5
J: TRBJ2-7
size: -
CDR3: CASSYPGNYEQYF
DNA: TGTGCCAGCAGTTACCCCGGGAATTACGAGCAGTACTTC

D: TRBD2
V: TRBV29-1
J: TRBJ2-1
size: -
CDR3: CSVVAGVEQFF
DNA: TGCAGCGTTGTGGCGGGAGTTGAGCAGTTCTTC

D: -
V: TRBV6-1
J: TRBJ2-3
size: once
CDR3: CASSESGRITDTQYF
DNA: TGTGCCAGCAGTGAGTCTGGCAGAATCACAGATACGCAGTATTTT

D: TRBD1
V: TRBV30
J: TRBJ1-5
size: -
CDR3: CAWRGQYNQPQHF
DNA: TGTGCCTGGAGGGGACAGTACAATCAGCCCCAGCATTTT

D: -
V: TRBV27
J: TRBJ1-5
size: -
CDR3: CASSYGVWDRPQHF
DNA: TGTGCCAGCAGTTACGGGGTCTGGGACCGGCCCCAGCATTTT

D: TRBD2
V: TRBV7-3
J: TRBJ2-3
size: -
CDR3: CASSRGGAGDTQYF
DNA: TGTGCCAGCAGCCGCGGGGGGGCCGGAGATACGCAGTATTTT

D: -
V: TRBV6-1
J: TRBJ2-3
size: -
CDR3: CASSETFRRRTDTQYF
DNA: TGTGCCAGCAGTGAGACCTTTAGGCGCCGCACAGATACGCAGTATTTT

D: -
V: TRBV28
J: TRBJ2-7
size: -
CDR3: CASSFRTGGISEQYF
DNA: TGTGCCAGCAGTTTCCGGACAGGCGGGATAAGTGAGCAGTACTTC